This T cell receptor (beta chain) appears in the sequencing data of a study of blood T cell repertoires in COVID-19. About the research overall: COVID-19 samples from acute and convalescent phases originated in the United States, Italy and Spain. Nucleic acid was either cDNA or gDNA, and it came from T cells, B-cell-depleted T cells, or PBMCs.

CDR3 size: 13 residues. Germline assignment: CDR1 LGHNA and CDR2 YSLEER. V was cut by 3 bases and J by 10 bases, with 12 bases left in between. Profiled with immunoSEQ multiplex PCR; TCRdb holds only in-frame clones, not every one. Found here are under 350,000 clones, about 80% of them singletons; the top ten hold approximately 10%. The sequence came from a woman aged 45 to 65 who had recovered from COVID-19. This chain links TRBV4-3 with TRBJ1-4; the D is unclear. The sequencing sample was made of peripheral blood. The chain's CDR3 is CASSQPPEGKLFF. The DNA of the CDR3 is TGCGCCAGCAGCCAGCCCCCGGAGGGAAAACTGTTTTTT.